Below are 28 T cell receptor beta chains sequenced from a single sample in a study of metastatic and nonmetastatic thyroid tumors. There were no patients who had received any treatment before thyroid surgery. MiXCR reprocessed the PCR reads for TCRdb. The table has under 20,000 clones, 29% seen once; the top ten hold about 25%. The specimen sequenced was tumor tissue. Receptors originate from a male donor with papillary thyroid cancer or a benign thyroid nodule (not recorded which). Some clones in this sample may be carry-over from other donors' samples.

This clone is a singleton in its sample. This CDR3 reads CSASTRSQPQHF. The CDR3 DNA is TGCAGTGCTAGTACTAGGTCCCAGCCCCAGCATTTT. This chain connects TRBV20-1 to TRBJ1-5, with D unresolved. Germline loops: CDR1 DFQATT, CDR2 SNEGSKA (reference sequence). The CDR3 runs 12 residues. Between the trimmed V and J ends, which lost 3 bases and 7 bases, there was a span of 10 bases.

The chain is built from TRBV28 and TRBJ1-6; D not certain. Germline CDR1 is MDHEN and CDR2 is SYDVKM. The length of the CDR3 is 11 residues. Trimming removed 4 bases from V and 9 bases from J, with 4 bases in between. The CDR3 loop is CASSSFSPLHF. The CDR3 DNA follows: TGTGCCAGCAGTTCGTTTTCACCCCTCCACTTT. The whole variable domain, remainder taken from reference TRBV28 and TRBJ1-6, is DVKVTQSSRYLVKRTGEKVFLECVQDMDHENMFWYRQDPGLGLRLIYFSYDVKMKEKGDIPEGYSVSREKKERFSLILESASTNQTSMYLCASSSFSPLHFGNGTRLTVT.

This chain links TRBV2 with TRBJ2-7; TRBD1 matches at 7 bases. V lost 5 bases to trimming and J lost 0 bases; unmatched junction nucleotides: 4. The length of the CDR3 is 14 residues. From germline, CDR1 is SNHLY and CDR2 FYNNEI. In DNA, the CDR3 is TGTGCCAGCAGTTGGACAGGTTCCTCCTACGAGCAGTACTTC. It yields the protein CASSWTGSSYEQYF.

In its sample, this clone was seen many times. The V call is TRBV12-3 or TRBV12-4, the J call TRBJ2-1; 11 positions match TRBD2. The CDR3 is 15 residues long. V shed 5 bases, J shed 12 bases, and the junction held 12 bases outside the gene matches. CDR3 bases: TGTGCCAGCAGTCACGGGACTAGCGGTTTTAGGGGGCAGTTCTTC. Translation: CASSHGTSGFRGQFF.

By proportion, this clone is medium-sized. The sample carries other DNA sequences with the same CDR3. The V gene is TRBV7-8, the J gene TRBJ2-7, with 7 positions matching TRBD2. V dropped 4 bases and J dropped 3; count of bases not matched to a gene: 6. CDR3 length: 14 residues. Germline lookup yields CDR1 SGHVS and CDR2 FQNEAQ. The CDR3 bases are TGTGCCAGCAGCTATTCGGGAGGAGACTACGAGCAGTACTTC. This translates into CASSYSGGDYEQYF. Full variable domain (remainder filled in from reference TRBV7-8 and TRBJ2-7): GAGVSQSPRYKVAKRGQDVALRCDPISGHVSLFWYQQALGQGPEFLTYFQNEAQLDKSGLPSDRFFAERPEGSVSTLKIQRTQQEDSAVYLCASSYSGGDYEQYFGPGTRLTVT.

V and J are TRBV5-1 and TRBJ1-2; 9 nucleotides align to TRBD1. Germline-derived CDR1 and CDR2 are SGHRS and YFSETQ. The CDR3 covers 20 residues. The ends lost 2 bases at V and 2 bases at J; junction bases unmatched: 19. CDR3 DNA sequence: TGCGCCAGCAGCTTCAAGTGGGTATGGACAGGGGATAAGGCAAACTATGGCTACACCTTC. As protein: CASSFKWVWTGDKANYGYTF. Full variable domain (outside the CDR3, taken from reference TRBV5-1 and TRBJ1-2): KAGVTQTPRYLIKTRGQQVTLSCSPISGHRSVSWYQQTPGQGLQFLFEYFSETQRNKGNFPGRFSGRQFSNSRSEMNVSTLELGDSALYLCASSFKWVWTGDKANYGYTFGSGTRLTVV.

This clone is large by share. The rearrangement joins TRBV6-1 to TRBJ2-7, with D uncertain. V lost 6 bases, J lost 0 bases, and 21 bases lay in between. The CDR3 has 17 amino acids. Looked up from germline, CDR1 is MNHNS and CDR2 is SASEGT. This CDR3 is CASRSGISRTSSYEQYF. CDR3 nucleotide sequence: TGTGCCAGCAGAAGTGGAATTTCCAGGACGAGCTCCTACGAGCAGTACTTC.

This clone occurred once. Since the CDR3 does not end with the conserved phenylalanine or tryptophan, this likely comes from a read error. Written as DNA, the CDR3 is TGTGCCAGCAACCCGAGGGCAGCCTATAATCAGCCCCAGCATTTA. It is translated as CASNPRAAYNQPQHL. The chain joins TRBV6-1 to TRBJ1-5; no clear D gene. V shed 7 bases and J shed 4 bases, with 17 bases lying between them. CDR3 size: 15 residues. The germline V gene encodes CDR1 MNHNS and CDR2 SASEGT.

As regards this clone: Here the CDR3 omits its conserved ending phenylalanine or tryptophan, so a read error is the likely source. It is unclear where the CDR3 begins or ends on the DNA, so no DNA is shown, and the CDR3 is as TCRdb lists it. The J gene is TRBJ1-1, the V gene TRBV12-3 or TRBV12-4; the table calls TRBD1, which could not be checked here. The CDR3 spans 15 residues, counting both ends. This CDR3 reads CASSWLLSGGTESFS.

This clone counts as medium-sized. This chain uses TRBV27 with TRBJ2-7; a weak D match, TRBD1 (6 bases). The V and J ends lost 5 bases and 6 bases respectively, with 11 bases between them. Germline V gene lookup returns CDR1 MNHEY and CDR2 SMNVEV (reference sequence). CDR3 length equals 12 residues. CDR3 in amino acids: CASSVQGSEQYF. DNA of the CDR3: TGTGCCAGCAGTGTACAGGGTAGCGAGCAGTACTTC.

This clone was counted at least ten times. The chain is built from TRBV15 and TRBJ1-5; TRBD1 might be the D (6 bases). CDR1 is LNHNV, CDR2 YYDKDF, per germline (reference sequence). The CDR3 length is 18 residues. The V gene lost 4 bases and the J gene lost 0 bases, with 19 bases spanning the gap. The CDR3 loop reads CATSTSPDSIYSNQPQHF. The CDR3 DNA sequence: TGTGCCACCAGCACCAGCCCGGACAGCATTTATAGCAATCAGCCCCAGCATTTT.

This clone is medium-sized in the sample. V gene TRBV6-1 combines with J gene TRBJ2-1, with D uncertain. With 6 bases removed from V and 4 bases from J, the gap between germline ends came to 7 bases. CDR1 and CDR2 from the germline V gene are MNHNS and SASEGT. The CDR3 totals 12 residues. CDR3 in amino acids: CASRSSYNEQFF. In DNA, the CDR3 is TGTGCCAGCAGGAGCTCTTACAATGAGCAGTTCTTC.

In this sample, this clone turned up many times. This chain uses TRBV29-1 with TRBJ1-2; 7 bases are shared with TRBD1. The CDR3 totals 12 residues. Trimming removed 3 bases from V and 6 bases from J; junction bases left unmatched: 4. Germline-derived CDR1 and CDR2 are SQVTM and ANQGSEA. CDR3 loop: CSVDETGNGYTF. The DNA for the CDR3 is TGCAGCGTTGATGAGACAGGGAATGGCTACACCTTC.

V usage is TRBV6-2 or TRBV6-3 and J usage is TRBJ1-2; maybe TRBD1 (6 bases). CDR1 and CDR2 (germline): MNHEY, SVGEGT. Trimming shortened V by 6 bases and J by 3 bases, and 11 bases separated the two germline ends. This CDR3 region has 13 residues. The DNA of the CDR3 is TGTGCCAGCAGCCGCAACAGGGACTATGGCTACACCTTC. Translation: CASSRNRDYGYTF.

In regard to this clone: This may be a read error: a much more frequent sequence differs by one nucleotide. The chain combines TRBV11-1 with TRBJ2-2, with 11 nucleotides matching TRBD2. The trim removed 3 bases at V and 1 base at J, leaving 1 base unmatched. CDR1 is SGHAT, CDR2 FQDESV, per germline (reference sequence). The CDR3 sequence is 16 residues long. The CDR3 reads CASSLTSGVNTGELFF. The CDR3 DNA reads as TGTGCCAGCAGCTTGACTAGCGGGGTGAACACCGGGGAGCTGTTTTTT.

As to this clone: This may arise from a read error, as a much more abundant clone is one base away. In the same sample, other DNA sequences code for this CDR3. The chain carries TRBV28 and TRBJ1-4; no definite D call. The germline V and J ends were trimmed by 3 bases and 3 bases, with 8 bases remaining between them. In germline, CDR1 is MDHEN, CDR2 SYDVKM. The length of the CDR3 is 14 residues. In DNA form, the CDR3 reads TGTGCCAGCAGTTTCAGGACCCCTAATGAAAAACTGTTTTTT. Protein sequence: CASSFRTPNEKLFF.

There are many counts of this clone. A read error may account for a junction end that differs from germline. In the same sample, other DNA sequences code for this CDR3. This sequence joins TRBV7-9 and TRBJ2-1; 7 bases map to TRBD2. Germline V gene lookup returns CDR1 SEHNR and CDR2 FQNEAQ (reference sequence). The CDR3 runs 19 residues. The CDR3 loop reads CASSFSREMWEVTYNEQFF. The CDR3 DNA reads TGTGCCAGCAGCTTCTCGCGGGAGATGTGGGAAGTCACCTACAATGAGCAGTTCTTT. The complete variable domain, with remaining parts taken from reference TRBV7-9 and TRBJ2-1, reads DTGVSQNPRHKITKRGQNVTFRCDPISEHNRLYWYRQTLGQGPEFLTYFQNEAQLEKSRLLSDRFSAERPKGSFSTLEIQRTEQGDSAMYLCASSFSREMWEVTYNEQFFGPGTRLTVL.

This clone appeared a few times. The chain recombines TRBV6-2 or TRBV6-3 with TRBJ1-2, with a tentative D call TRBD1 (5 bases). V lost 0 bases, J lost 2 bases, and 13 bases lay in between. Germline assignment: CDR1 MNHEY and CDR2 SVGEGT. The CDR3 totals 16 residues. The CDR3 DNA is TGTGCCAGCAGTTACTCGGGGGGACGGAAGAACTATGGCTACACCTTC. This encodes CASSYSGGRKNYGYTF.

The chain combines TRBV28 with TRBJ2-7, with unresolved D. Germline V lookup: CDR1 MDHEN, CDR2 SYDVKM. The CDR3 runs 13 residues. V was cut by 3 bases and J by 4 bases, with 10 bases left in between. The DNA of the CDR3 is TGTGCCAGCAGTTTCCGGACCGGATACGAGCAGTACTTC. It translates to CASSFRTGYEQYF.

CDR3 nucleotides: TGTGCCAGAAGCCCGGGGACAGGGGTCAACGAGCAGTACTTC. Its protein product is CARSPGTGVNEQYF. The chain has TRBV9 and TRBJ2-7; 10 bases align to TRBD1. The germline V gene has CDR1 SGDLS and CDR2 YYNGEE. Germline trimming cut 8 bases from V and 5 bases from J; bases unmatched to any gene: 10. The CDR3 extends over 14 amino acids.

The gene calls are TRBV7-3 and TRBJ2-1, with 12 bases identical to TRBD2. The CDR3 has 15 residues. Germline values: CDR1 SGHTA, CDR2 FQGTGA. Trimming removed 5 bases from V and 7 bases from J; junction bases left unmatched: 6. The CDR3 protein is CASSRLAGVVNEQFF. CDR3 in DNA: TGTGCCAGCAGCCGACTAGCGGGAGTAGTTAATGAGCAGTTCTTC. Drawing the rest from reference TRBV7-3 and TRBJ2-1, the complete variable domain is GAGVSQTPSNKVTEKGKYVELRCDPISGHTALYWYRQSLGQGPEFLIYFQGTGAADDSGLPNDRFFAVRPEGSVSTLKIQRTERGDSAVYLCASSRLAGVVNEQFFGPGTRLTVL.

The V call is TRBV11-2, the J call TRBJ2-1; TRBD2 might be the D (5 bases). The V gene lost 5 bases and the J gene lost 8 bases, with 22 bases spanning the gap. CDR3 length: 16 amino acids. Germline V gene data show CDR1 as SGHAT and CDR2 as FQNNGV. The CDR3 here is CASSPYLLDTVDEQFF. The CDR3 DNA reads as TGTGCCAGCAGCCCCTACCTACTAGATACCGTCGATGAGCAGTTCTTC.

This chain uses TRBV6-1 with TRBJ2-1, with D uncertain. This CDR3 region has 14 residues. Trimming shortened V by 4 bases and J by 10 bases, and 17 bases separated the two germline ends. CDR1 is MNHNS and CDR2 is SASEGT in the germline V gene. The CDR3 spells CASSVDMGPREQFF. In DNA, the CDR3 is TGTGCCAGCAGTGTAGACATGGGCCCCCGAGAGCAGTTCTTC.

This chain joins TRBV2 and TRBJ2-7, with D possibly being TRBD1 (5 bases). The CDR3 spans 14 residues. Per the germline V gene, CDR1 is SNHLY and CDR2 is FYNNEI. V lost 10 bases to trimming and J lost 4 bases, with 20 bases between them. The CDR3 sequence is CATARQGFTYEQYF. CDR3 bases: TGTGCCACCGCCCGGCAGGGATTCACGTACGAGCAGTACTTC.

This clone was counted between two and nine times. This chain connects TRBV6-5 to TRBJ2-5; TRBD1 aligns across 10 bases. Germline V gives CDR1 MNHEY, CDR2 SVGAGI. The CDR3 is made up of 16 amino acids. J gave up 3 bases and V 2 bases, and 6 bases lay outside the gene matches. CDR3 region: CASSYTLGTGEETQYF. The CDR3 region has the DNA TGTGCCAGCAGTTACACATTGGGGACAGGGGAAGAGACCCAGTACTTC.

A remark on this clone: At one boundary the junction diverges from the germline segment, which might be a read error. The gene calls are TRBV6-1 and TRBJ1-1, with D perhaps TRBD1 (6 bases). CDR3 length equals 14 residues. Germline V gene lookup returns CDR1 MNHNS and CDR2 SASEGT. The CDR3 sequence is CASYARGRNTEALF. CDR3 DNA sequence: TGTGCCAGTTACGCGCGGGGGCGGAACACTGAAGCTTTATTT.

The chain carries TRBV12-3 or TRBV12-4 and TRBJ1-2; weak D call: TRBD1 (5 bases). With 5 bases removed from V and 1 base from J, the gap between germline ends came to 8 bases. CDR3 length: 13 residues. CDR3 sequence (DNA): TGTGCCAGCAGTGCCCAGGGTAACTATGGCTACACCTTC. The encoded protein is CASSAQGNYGYTF.

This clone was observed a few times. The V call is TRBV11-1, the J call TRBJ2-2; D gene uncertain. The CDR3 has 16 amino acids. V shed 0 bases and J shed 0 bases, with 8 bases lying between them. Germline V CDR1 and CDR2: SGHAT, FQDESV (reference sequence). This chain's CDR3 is CASSLAAVSNTGELFF. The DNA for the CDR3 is TGTGCCAGCAGCTTAGCGGCGGTATCGAACACCGGGGAGCTGTTTTTT.